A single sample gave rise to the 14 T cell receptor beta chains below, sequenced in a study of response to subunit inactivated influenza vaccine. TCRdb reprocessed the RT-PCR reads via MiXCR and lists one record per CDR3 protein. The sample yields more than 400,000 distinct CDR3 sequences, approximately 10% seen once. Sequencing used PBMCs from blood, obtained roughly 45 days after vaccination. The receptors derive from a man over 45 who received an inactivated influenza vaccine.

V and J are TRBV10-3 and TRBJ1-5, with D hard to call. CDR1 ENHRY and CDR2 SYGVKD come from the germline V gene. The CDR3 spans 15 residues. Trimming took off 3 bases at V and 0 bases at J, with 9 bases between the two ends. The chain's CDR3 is CAISERGNSNQPQHF. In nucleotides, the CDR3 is TGTGCCATCAGTGAAAGAGGGAATAGCAATCAGCCCCAGCATTTT.

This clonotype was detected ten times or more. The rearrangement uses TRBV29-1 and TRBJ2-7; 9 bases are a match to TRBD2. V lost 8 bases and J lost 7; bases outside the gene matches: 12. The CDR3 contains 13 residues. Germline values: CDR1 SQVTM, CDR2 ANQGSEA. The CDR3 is CSYGGLALGEQYF. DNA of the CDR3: TGCAGCTACGGGGGACTAGCTCTGGGTGAGCAGTACTTC.

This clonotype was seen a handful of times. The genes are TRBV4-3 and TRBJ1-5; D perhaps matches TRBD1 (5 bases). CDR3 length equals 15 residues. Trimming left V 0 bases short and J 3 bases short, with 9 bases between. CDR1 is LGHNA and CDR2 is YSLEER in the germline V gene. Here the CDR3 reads CASSQDSTANQPQHF. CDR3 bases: TGCGCCAGCAGCCAAGATTCGACAGCCAATCAGCCCCAGCATTTT.

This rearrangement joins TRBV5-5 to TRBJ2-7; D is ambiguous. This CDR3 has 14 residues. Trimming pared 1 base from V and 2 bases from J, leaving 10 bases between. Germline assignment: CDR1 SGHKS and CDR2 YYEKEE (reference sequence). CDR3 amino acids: CASSLYDETYEQYF. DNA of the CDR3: TGTGCCAGCAGCTTGTATGACGAAACCTACGAGCAGTACTTC.

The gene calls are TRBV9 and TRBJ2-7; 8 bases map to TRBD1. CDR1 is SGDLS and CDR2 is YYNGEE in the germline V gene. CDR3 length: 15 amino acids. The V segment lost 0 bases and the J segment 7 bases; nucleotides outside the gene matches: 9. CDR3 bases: TGTGCCAGCAGCGTAGGTGGACAGGGACCCTTAGAGCAGTACTTC. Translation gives CASSVGGQGPLEQYF.

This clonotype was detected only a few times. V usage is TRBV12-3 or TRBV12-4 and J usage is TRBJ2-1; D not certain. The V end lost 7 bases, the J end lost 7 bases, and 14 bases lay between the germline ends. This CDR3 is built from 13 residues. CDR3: CASTNHGPNEQFF. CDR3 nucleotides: TGTGCCAGCACCAACCACGGGCCGAATGAGCAGTTCTTC.

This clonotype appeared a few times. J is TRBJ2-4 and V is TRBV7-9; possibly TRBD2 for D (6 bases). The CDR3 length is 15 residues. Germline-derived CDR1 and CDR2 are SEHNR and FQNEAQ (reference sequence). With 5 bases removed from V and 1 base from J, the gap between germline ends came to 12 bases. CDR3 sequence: CASSLGGQAKNIQYF. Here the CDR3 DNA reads TGTGCCAGCAGCCTTGGAGGGCAGGCCAAAAACATTCAGTACTTC.

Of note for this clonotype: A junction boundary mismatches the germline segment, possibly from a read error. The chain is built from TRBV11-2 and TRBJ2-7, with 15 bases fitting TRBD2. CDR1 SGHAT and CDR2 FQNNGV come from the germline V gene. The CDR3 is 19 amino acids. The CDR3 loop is CASSLRTSGRGPSSYEQDF. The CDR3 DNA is TGTGCCAGCAGCCTCCGGACTAGCGGGAGGGGACCAAGCTCCTACGAGCAGGACTTC.

The chain's CDR3 is CASSLAVQGDRPFSYNEQFF. The CDR3 nucleotides are TGCGCCAGCAGCTTGGCCGTACAGGGGGACAGGCCATTTTCCTACAATGAGCAGTTCTTC. The gene calls are TRBV5-1 and TRBJ2-1, with 8 bases identical to TRBD1. CDR1 and CDR2 (germline): SGHRS, YFSETQ. V was pared by 0 bases and J by 1 base, with 15 bases of the junction left unmatched. There are 20 residues in the CDR3.

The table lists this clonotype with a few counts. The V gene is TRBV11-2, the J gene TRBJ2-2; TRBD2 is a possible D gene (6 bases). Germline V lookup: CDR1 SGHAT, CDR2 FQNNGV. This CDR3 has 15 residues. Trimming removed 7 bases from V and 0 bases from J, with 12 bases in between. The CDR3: CASNLGGTNTGELFF. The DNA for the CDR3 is TGTGCCAGCAATTTAGGCGGGACGAACACCGGGGAGCTGTTTTTT.

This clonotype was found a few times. The DNA for the CDR3 is TGTGCCAGCAGCTTAGAAGGGAGTAGTCAGCCCCAGCATTTT. The encoded protein is CASSLEGSSQPQHF. V usage is TRBV7-9 and J usage is TRBJ1-5; D uncertain. The germline V gene has CDR1 SEHNR and CDR2 FQNEAQ (reference sequence). Deletions cut 1 base from V and 6 bases from J, with 10 bases between. The CDR3 extends over 14 amino acids.

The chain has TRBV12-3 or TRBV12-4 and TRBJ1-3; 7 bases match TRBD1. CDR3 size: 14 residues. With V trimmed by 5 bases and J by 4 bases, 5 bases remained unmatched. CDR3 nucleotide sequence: TGTGCCAGCAGTCTCCAGGGGGTCGGAAACACCATATATTTT. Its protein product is CASSLQGVGNTIYF.

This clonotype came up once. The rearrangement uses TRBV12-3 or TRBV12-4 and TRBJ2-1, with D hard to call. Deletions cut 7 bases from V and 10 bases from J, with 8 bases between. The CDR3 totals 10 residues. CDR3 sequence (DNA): TGTGCCAGCAAACTAAGGGAGCAGTTCTTC. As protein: CASKLREQFF.

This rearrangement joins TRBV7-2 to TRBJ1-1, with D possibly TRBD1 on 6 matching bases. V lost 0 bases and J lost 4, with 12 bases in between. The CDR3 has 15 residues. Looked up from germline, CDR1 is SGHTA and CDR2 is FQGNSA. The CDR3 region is CASSLARDTGTEAFF. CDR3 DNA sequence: TGTGCCAGCAGCTTAGCGCGGGACACAGGCACTGAAGCTTTCTTT. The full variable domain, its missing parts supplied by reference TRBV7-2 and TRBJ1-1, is GAGVSQSPSNKVTEKGKDVELRCDPISGHTALYWYRQSLGQGLEFLIYFQGNSAPDKSGLPSDRFSAERTGGSVSTLTIQRTQQEDSAVYLCASSLARDTGTEAFFGQGTRLTVV.